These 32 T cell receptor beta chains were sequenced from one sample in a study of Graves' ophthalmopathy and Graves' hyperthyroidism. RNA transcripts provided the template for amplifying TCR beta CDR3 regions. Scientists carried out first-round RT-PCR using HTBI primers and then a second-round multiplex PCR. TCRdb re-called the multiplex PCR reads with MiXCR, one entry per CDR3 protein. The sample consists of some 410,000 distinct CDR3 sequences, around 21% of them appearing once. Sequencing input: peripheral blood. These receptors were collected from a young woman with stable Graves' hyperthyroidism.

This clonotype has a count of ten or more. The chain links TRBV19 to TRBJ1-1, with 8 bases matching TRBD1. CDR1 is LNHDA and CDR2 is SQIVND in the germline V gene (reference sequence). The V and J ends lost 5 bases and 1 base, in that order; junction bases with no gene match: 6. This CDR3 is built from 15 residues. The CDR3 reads CASSPRQGSNTEAFF. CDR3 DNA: TGTGCCAGTAGTCCAAGACAGGGGTCGAACACTGAAGCTTTCTTT. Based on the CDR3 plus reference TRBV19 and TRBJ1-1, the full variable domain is DGGITQSPKYLFRKEGQNVTLSCEQNLNHDAMYWYRQDPGQGLRLIYYSQIVNDFQKGDIAEGYSVSREKKESFPLTVTSAQKNPTAFYLCASSPRQGSNTEAFFGQGTRLTVV.

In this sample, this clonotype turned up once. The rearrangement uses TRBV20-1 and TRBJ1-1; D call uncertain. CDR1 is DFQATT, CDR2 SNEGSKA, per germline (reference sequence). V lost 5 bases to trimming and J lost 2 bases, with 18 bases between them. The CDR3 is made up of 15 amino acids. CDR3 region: CSASIPGRANTEAFF. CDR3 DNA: TGCAGTGCTTCCATCCCTGGACGTGCCAACACTGAAGCTTTCTTT.

As DNA, the CDR3 is TGTGCCAGCAGTCCCCCCAAGCGGGGGCCCCAAGAGACCCAGTACTTC. Its protein is CASSPPKRGPQETQYF. The rearrangement joins TRBV12-3 or TRBV12-4 to TRBJ2-5; TRBD2 agrees at 8 bases. Trimming cost V 5 bases and J 1 base; bases outside gene matches: 9. The CDR3 is 16 residues long.

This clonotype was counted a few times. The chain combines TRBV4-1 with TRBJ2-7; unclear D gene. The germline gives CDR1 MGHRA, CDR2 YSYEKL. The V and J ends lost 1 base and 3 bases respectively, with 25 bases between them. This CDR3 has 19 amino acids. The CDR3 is CASSQVGLTLLSLNYEQYF. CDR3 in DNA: TGCGCCAGCAGCCAAGTAGGATTGACCCTTCTCTCCCTTAACTACGAGCAGTACTTC.

CDR3 sequence (DNA): TGTGCCAGCAGTTTGGGCAAAAGCACTGAAGCTTTCTTT. Translation: CASSLGKSTEAFF. The V and J genes are TRBV12-3 or TRBV12-4 and TRBJ1-1; D is ambiguous. The CDR3 contains 13 residues. Deletions cut 3 bases from V and 4 bases from J, with 9 bases between.

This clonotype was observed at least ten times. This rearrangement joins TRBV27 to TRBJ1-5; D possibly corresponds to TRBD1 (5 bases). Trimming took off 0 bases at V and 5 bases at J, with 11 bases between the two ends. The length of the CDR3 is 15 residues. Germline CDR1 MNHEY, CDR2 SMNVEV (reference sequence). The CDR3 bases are TGTGCCAGCAGTTTATCTGCGGGGGATGATCAGCCCCAGCATTTT. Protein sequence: CASSLSAGDDQPQHF.

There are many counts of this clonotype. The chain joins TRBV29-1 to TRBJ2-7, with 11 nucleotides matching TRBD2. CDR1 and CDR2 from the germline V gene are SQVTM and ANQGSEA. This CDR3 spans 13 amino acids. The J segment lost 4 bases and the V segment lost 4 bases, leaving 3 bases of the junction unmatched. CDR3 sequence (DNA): TGCAGCGTTGGGACTAGCGGGTTATACGAGCAGTACTTC. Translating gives CSVGTSGLYEQYF.

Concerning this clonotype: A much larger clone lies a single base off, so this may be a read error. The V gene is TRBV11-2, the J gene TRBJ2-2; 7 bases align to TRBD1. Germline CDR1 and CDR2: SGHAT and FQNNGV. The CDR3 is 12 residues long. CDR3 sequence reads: CASSLRTGELCF. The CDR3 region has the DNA TGTGCCAGCAGCTTACGTACAGGGGAGCTGTGTTTT.

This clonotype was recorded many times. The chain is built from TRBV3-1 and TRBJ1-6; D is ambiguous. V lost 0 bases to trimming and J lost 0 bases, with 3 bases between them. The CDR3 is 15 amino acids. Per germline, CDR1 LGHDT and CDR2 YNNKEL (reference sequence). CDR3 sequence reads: CASSQDSSYNSPLHF. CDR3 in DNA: TGTGCCAGCAGCCAAGACAGCTCCTATAATTCACCCCTCCACTTT.

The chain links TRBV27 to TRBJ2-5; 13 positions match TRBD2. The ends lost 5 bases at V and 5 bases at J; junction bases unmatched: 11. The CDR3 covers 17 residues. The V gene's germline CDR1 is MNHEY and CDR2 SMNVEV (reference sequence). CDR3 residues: CASSPRTSGSWMETQYF. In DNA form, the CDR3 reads TGTGCCAGCAGTCCGCGGACTAGCGGGAGTTGGATGGAGACCCAGTACTTC.

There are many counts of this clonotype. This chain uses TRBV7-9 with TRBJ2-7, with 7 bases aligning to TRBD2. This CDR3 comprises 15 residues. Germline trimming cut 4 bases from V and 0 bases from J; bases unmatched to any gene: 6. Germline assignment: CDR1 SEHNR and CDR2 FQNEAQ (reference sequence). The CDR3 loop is CASSSRVAGSYEQYF. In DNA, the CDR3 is TGTGCCAGCAGCTCTCGGGTAGCGGGCTCCTACGAGCAGTACTTC. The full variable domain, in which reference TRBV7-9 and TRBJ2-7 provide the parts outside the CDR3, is DTGVSQNPRHKITKRGQNVTFRCDPISEHNRLYWYRQTLGQGPEFLTYFQNEAQLEKSRLLSDRFSAERPKGSFSTLEIQRTEQGDSAMYLCASSSRVAGSYEQYFGPGTRLTVT.

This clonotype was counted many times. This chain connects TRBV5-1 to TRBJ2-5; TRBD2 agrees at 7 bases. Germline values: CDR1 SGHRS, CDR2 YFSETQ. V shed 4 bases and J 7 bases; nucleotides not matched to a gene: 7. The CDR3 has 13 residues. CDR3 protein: CASSERERVTQYF. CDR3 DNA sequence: TGCGCCAGCAGCGAGCGGGAAAGGGTGACCCAGTACTTC.

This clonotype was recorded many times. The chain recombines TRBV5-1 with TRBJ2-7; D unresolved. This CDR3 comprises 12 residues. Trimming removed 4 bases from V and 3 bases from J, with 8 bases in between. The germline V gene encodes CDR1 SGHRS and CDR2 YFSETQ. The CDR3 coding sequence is TGCGCCAGCAGCCCGAACATCTACGAGCAGTACTTC. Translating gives CASSPNIYEQYF.

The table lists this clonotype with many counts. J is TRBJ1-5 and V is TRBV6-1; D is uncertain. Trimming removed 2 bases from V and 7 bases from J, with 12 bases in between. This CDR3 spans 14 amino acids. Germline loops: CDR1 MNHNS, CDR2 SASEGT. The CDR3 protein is CASSESGSRQPQHF. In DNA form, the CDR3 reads TGTGCCAGCAGTGAATCGGGGTCTCGGCAGCCCCAGCATTTT.

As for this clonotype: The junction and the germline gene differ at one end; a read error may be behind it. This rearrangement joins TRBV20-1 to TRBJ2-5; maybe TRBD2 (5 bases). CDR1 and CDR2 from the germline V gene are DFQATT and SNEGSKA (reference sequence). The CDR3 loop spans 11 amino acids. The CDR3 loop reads CSARGGEIQYF. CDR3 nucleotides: TGCAGTGCTAGGGGTGGGGAGATCCAGTACTTC.

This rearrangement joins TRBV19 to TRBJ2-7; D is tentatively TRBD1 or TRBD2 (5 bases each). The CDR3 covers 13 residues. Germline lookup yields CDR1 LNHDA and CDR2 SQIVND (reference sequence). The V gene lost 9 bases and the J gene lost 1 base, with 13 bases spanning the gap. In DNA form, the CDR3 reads TGTGCCAGCCGGGACGTACGATCCTACGAGCAGTACTTC. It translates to CASRDVRSYEQYF.

The CDR3 here is CASSEARRGAATTEAFF. In DNA form, the CDR3 reads TGTGCCAGCAGTGAAGCGCGTCGCGGGGCGGCGACGACTGAAGCTTTCTTT. This rearrangement joins TRBV6-1 to TRBJ1-1; TRBD1 is a possible D gene (5 bases). The CDR3 spans 17 residues. Trimming cost V 0 bases and J 5 bases, with 19 bases left between them. CDR1 and CDR2 from the germline V gene are MNHNS and SASEGT.

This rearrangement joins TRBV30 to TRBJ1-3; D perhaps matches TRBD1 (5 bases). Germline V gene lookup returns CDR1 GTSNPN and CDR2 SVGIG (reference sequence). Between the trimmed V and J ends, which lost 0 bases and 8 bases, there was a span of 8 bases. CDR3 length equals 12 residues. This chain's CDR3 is CAWSVRGDTIYF. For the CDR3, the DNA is TGTGCCTGGAGTGTACGAGGGGACACCATATATTTT.

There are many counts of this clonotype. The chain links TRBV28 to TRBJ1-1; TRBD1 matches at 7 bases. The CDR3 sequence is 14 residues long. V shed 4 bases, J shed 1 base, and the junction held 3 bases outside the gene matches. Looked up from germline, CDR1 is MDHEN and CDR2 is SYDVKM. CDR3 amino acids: CASSYQGGNTEAFF. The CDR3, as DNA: TGTGCCAGCAGTTACCAGGGGGGGAACACTGAAGCTTTCTTT.

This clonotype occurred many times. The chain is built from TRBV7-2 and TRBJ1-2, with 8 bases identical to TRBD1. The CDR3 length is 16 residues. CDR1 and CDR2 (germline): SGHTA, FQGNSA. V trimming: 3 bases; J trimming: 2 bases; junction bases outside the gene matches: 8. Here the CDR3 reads CASSLRLDRGNYGYTF. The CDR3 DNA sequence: TGTGCCAGCAGCTTGCGACTAGACAGGGGAAACTATGGCTACACCTTC.

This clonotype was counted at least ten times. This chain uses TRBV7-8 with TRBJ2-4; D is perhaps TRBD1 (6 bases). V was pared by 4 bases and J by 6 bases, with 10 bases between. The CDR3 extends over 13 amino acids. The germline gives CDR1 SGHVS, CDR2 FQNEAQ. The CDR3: CASSSRTANIQYF. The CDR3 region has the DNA TGTGCCAGCAGCTCAAGGACAGCAAACATTCAGTACTTC.

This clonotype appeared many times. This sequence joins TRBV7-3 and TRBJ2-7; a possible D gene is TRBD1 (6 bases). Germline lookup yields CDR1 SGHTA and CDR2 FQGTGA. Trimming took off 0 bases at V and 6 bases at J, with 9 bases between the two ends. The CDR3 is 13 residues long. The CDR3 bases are TGTGCCAGCAGCTTAACTGGCAGGGGCGAGCAGTACTTC. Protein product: CASSLTGRGEQYF.

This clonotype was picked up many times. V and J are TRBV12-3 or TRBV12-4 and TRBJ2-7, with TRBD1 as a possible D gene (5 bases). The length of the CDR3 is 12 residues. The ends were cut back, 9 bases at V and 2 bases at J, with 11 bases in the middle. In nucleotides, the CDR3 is TGTGCCAGTGGCACAGGTGCCTACGAGCAGTACTTC. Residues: CASGTGAYEQYF.

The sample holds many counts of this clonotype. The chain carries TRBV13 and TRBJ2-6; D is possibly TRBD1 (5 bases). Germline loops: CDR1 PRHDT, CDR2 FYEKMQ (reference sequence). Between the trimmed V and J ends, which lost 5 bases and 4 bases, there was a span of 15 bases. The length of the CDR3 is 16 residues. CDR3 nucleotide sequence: TGTGCCAGCAGCGAACCCACAGGATCAGGGGCCAACGTCCTGACTTTC. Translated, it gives CASSEPTGSGANVLTF.

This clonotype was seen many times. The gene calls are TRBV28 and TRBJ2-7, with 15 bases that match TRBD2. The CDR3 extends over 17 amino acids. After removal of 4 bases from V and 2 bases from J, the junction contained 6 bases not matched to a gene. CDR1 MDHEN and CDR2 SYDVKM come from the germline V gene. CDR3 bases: TGTGCCAGCAGTTATGGACTAGCGGGAGGGGGGCCCTACGAGCAGTACTTC. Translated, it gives CASSYGLAGGGPYEQYF.

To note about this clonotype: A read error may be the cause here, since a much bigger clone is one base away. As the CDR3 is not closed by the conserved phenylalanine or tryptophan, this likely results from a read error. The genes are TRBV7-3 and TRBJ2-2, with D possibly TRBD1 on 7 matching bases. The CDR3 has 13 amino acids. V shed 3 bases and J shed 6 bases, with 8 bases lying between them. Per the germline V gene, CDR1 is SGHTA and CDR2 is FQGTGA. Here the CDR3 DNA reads TGTGCCAGCAGCTTCAGGGGGGCCGGGGAGCTGTTTTTG. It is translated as CASSFRGAGELFL.

The CDR3 DNA reads TGTGCCGGCCGGGACAGGGGGATGAACACTGAAGCTTTCTTT. Its translation: CAGRDRGMNTEAFF. This chain connects TRBV6-1 to TRBJ1-1, with 11 bases lining up with TRBD1. There are 14 residues in the CDR3. The V gene's germline CDR1 is MNHNS and CDR2 SASEGT. J gave up 0 bases and V 11 bases, and 5 bases lay outside the gene matches.

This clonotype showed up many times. The CDR3 DNA follows: TGTGCCAGCAGTTTGCTAGCGGAAGAGACCCAGTACTTC. Translating gives CASSLLAEETQYF. This chain connects TRBV12-3 or TRBV12-4 to TRBJ2-5, with TRBD2 matching 7 bases. J was trimmed by 3 bases and V by 3 bases; bases with no gene match: 1. The CDR3 is 13 residues long.

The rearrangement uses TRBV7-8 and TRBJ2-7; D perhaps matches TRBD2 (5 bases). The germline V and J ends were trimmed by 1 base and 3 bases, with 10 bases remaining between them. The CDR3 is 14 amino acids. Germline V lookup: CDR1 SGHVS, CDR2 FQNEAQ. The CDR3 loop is CASSLGERNYEQYF. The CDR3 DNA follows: TGTGCCAGCAGCTTAGGGGAGAGAAACTACGAGCAGTACTTC.

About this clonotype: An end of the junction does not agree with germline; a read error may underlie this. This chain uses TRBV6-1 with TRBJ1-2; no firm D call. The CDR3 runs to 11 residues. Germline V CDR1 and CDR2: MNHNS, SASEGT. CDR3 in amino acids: CVSKANYSYTF. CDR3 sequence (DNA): TGTGTCAGCAAGGCGAACTATAGCTACACCTTC.

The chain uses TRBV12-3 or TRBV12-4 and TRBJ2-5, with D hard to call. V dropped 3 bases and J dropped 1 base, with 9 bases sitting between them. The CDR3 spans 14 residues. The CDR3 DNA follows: TGTGCCAGCAGTTTTGGTCGGACCCAAGAGACCCAGTACTTC. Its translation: CASSFGRTQETQYF.

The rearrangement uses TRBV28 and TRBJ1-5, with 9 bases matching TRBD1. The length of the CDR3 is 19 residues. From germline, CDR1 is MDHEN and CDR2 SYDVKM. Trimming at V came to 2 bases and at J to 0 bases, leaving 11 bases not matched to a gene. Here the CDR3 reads CASSLISRGGQGSNQPQHF. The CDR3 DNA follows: TGTGCCAGCAGTTTAATCTCTAGGGGGGGACAGGGTAGCAATCAGCCCCAGCATTTT.